A selection of T cell receptor beta chains follows, all from one sample in a study of CXCR3-negative and CXCR3-positive naive CD8 T cells. Following a re-call of the 5' RACE reads, TCRdb has one entry per CDR3 protein and lacks DNA. The sample has some 130,000 distinct CDR3 sequences, and its top ten clones hold approximately 0.29%. Sequenced material: naive CXCR3- CD8+ T cells from blood. The receptors here all came from a human donor in good health. Some clones in this sample may be carry-over from other donors' samples. CDR3s include the opening cysteine and the closing phenylalanine or tryptophan. The order of the fields is V gene, J gene, CDR3 protein.

v_call: TRBV5-4; j_call: TRBJ2-2; cdr3_aa: CASSFAGGNTGELFF
v_call: TRBV7-9; j_call: TRBJ2-1; cdr3_aa: CASSLPDWTSGSYNEQFF
v_call: TRBV15; j_call: TRBJ1-5; cdr3_aa: CATSRSGQNSNQPQHF
v_call: TRBV29-1; j_call: TRBJ2-7; cdr3_aa: CSGISGDTYEQYF
v_call: TRBV27; j_call: TRBJ2-3; cdr3_aa: CASKGQGADTQYF
v_call: TRBV7-2; j_call: TRBJ2-7; cdr3_aa: CASSFTAGTATYEQYF
v_call: TRBV12-3/TRBV12-4; j_call: TRBJ2-1; cdr3_aa: CASISRGQYNEQFF
v_call: TRBV28; j_call: TRBJ2-4; cdr3_aa: CASSRDRAKNIQYF
v_call: TRBV29-1; j_call: TRBJ2-1; cdr3_aa: CSVEGLTMAGGPHNEQFF
v_call: TRBV4-2; j_call: TRBJ1-2; cdr3_aa: CASSQAGDGYTF
v_call: TRBV12-3/TRBV12-4; j_call: TRBJ2-3; cdr3_aa: CASSLPHSGRAPDTQYF
v_call: TRBV18; j_call: TRBJ1-5; cdr3_aa: CASSRGISRDGQPQHF
v_call: TRBV7-2; j_call: TRBJ2-7; cdr3_aa: CASSQGSFFGTGFHEQYF
v_call: TRBV5-1; j_call: TRBJ1-2; cdr3_aa: CASSLELHGSAYGYTF
v_call: TRBV7-9; j_call: TRBJ2-5; cdr3_aa: CASSSTYQETQYF
v_call: TRBV7-9; j_call: TRBJ2-1; cdr3_aa: CASSSTVKGYNEQFF
v_call: TRBV28; j_call: TRBJ2-3; cdr3_aa: CASESKVLTDTQYF